A selection of T cell receptor beta chains follows, all from one sample in a study of T cells in Graves' hyperthyroidism and ophthalmopathy. TCRdb re-called the multiplex PCR reads through MiXCR, storing one row per CDR3 protein. The sample includes over 650,000 distinct CDR3 sequences, 45% of them seen just once. Sequences were obtained from peripheral blood or thyroid tissue (not recorded which). These receptor sequences come from an adult man with Graves' disease, either hyperthyroidism or ophthalmopathy (not recorded which). Each CDR3 is given with its conserved first and last residue. Each record gives: D gene, J gene, clone size, V gene, CDR3 DNA, CDR3 protein. The D gene is left open where the match is weak. Only part of the rows carry a size: once, few, many, or a class if the clone is expanded.

TRBD2 TRBJ2-7 - TRBV7-9 TGTGCCAGCAGCGTAAAGAGCGGGAGGGCACCCTACGAGCAGTACTTC CASSVKSGRAPYEQYF
TRBD1 TRBJ2-2 - TRBV7-9 TGTGCCAGCAGTTTCGGGACAGGGGGCGTCACCGGGGAGCTGTTTTTT CASSFGTGGVTGELFF
TRBD1 TRBJ1-1 - TRBV5-1 TGCGCCAGCAGAGTGACAGGGATCGGTCAGAACACTGAAGCTTTCTTT CASRVTGIGQNTEAFF
- TRBJ1-2 many TRBV29-1 TGCAGCGGTGTCGGGGACAATGGCTACACCTTC CSGVGDNGYTF
TRBD1 TRBJ2-5 - TRBV7-6 TGTGCCAGCAGCTTAACCAGGGGGCGCATGGAGACCCAGTACTTC CASSLTRGRMETQYF
- TRBJ1-1 - TRBV7-9 TGTGCCAGCGGTTGGCGGGGTATCACTGAAGCTTTCTTT CASGWRGITEAFF
TRBD2 TRBJ2-1 once TRBV7-2 TGTGCCAGCCGTAGCGGGAGGGACCCCTACAATGAGCAGTTCTTC CASRSGRDPYNEQFF
- TRBJ1-1 many TRBV2 TGTGCCAGCAGTGATGGCCAGGCGACCACTGAAGCTTTCTTT CASSDGQATTEAFF
- TRBJ1-2 many TRBV9 TGTGCCAGCAGCGTTAACGGGGCGCACTATGGCTACACCTTC CASSVNGAHYGYTF
TRBD2 TRBJ2-2 - TRBV7-2 TGTGCCAGCAGCTTAATTCCCACTAGCGGAGGTGGTCCCGGGGAGCTGTTTTTT CASSLIPTSGGGPGELFF
- TRBJ1-2 - TRBV4-1 TGCGCCAGCAGTAGAGGGATGGCGAACTATGGCTACACCTTC CASSRGMANYGYTF
- TRBJ1-2 many TRBV2 TGTGCCAGCAGTCCGGGAAGCAGCGGCTACACCTTC CASSPGSSGYTF
- TRBJ1-2 many TRBV2 TGTGCCAGCAGTGAAGGGGATCCGGGTCTCTATGGCTACACCTTC CASSEGDPGLYGYTF
- TRBJ1-5 few TRBV4-1 TGCGCCAGCAGCCAGGGGACAATAAACCAGCCCCAGCATTTT CASSQGTINQPQHF
TRBD1 TRBJ1-2 - TRBV20-1 TGCAGTGCTAGCGGGACAGGGGATAACTATGGCTACACCTTC CSASGTGDNYGYTF
TRBD1 TRBJ2-7 - TRBV12-3/TRBV12-4 TGTGCCAGCAGTTCCAAACGACAGGGGACAACCTACGAGCAGTACTTC CASSSKRQGTTYEQYF
TRBD1 TRBJ1-1 many TRBV7-6 TGTGCCAGCAGCCCCGACAGGGGAAACACTGAAGCTTTCTTT CASSPDRGNTEAFF
- TRBJ1-1 - TRBV11-3 TGTGCCAGCACCTCGGGGGGTGACGCTGAAGCTTTCTTT CASTSGGDAEAFF
TRBD1 TRBJ2-7 once TRBV7-9 TGTGCCAGCAGCTCACGGACAGGGATCGAGCAGTACTTC CASSSRTGIEQYF
- TRBJ2-1 - TRBV2 TGTGCCAGCAATGGGCTAGAGCAGTTCTTC CASNGLEQFF
- TRBJ2-5 few TRBV7-8 TGTGCCAGCAGCTTGAGCATCGAAGAGACCCAGTACTTC CASSLSIEETQYF
- TRBJ1-3 - TRBV6-1 TGTGCCAGCAATGAGATAGGGGGATCTTCTGGAAACACCATATATTTT CASNEIGGSSGNTIYF
TRBD1 TRBJ1-1 - TRBV9 TGTGTCAGCAGCGCCTACAGGGGCGGCTCTGAAGCTTTCTTT CVSSAYRGGSEAFF
- TRBJ2-5 - TRBV15 TGTGCCACCAGCAGAGAGTTCCAGTACTTC CATSREFQYF
TRBD1 TRBJ1-2 - TRBV29-1 TGCAGCGTTGGAGGGACAGGGGTTAACTATGGCTACACCTTC CSVGGTGVNYGYTF
- TRBJ1-2 many TRBV20-1 TGCAGTGCTAGTTGGAATGGCTACACCTTC CSASWNGYTF
- TRBJ2-7 - TRBV5-6 TGTGCCAGCAGCTTGGAAGGCAGTCCCTACGAGCAGTACTTC CASSLEGSPYEQYF
- TRBJ1-6 few TRBV6-5 TGTGCCATCAGTGAAGCGACTTATTCACCCCTCCACTTT CAISEATYSPLHF
- TRBJ1-1 few TRBV12-3/TRBV12-4 TGTGCCAGCAGTTACGTGTCCGGGATCCCAAACACTGAAGCTTTCTTT CASSYVSGIPNTEAFF
- TRBJ2-5 few TRBV20-1 TGCAGTGCTGTCAACAGCCTATCCTTACAAGAGACCCAGTACTTC CSAVNSLSLQETQYF
- TRBJ1-2 few TRBV7-2 TGTGCCAGCAGCTTATTGCCCGGCATCAATTATGGCTACACCTTC CASSLLPGINYGYTF